This T cell receptor beta chain was observed in a study of T-cell reconstitution after alpha-beta-depleted transplantation in children. Whole-study findings and limits: Expanded graft clones numbering several hundred reportedly gave rise to alpha-beta T cells about two months after transplant. Some patients showed high day-60 TCRbeta diversity, which derived from surviving recipient T cells and thymic progenitors. A year had passed since transplant, and T-cell counts and diversity by then came mostly from newly produced T cells.

Construction of the TCRbeta library involved unique molecular identifiers. TCRdb passed the PCR reads through MiXCR, listing each CDR3 protein once. Here the sample spans 140,000 to 150,000 distinct CDR3 sequences, about 8.8% being singletons. This clonotype occurred a few times. Its antigen is still unknown. The source is a female patient between 2 and 15 years old who had a stem cell transplant for congenital amegakaryocytic thrombocytopenia, so the T cells may come from the graft donor. Sequences were derived from PBMCs, mostly from graft donor cells, sampled 180 days after TCRalphabeta/CD19-depleted stem cell transplant.

The CDR3 region has the DNA TGTGCCACCAGCAGAGAAATGGGTGCCCCTGGAAACACCATATATTTT. As protein: CATSREMGAPGNTIYF. The rearrangement joins TRBV15 to TRBJ1-3; D gene uncertain. Between the trimmed V and J ends, which lost 0 bases and 2 bases, there was a span of 11 bases. From germline, CDR1 is LNHNV and CDR2 YYDKDF (reference sequence). The CDR3 covers 16 residues.